This entry lists 12 T cell receptor beta chains sequenced from one sample in a study of shared clonotypes between healthy human individuals. Method: immunoSEQ multiplex PCR; TCRdb's copy keeps in-frame clones and lacks some. The table shows 2,500,000 or so clones, with around 90% occurring only once. The sequencing sample was made of naive CD4+ T cells sorted from blood. Subset noted: CD45RA+ positively selected. All receptors come from a man between 18 and 35 years old in good health.

The V call is TRBV7-9, the J call TRBJ1-2; 7 bases fit TRBD1. From germline, CDR1 is SEHNR and CDR2 FQNEAQ (reference sequence). The V segment lost 1 base and the J segment 3 bases; nucleotides outside the gene matches: 5. CDR3 length: 15 residues. As DNA, the CDR3 is TGTGCCAGCAGCTTAGACGGACAGGCGGACTATGGCTACACCTTC. Translation gives CASSLDGQADYGYTF.

This rearrangement joins TRBV10-3 to TRBJ1-5; D is ambiguous. CDR1 is ENHRY, CDR2 SYGVKD, per germline. This CDR3 comprises 13 residues. V was cut by 11 bases and J by 3 bases, with 14 bases left in between. The CDR3 loop reads CAVSLGNNQPQHF. The CDR3 coding sequence is TGTGCCGTCTCACTCGGGAACAATCAGCCCCAGCATTTT.

J is TRBJ1-1 and V is TRBV6-5; TRBD1 agrees at 8 bases. The CDR3 sequence is 14 residues long. Germline V gives CDR1 MNHEY, CDR2 SVGAGI. Trimming at V came to 2 bases and at J to 11 bases, leaving 10 bases not matched to a gene. DNA of the CDR3: TGTGCCAGCAGTTACCAACGGCCAGGGGGCTCCGCTTTCTTT. Its translation: CASSYQRPGGSAFF.

In its sample, this clone was seen once. This chain joins TRBV4-1 and TRBJ2-5, with 8 bases aligning to TRBD2. Trimming at V came to 0 bases and at J to 4 bases, leaving 7 bases not matched to a gene. Looked up from germline, CDR1 is MGHRA and CDR2 is YSYEKL. CDR3 length: 16 residues. In DNA form, the CDR3 reads TGCGCCAGCAGCCAAGAGGACCGGGGGGGCGGAGAGACCCAGTACTTC. This translates into CASSQEDRGGGETQYF.

This clone showed up just a few times. The chain joins TRBV10-1 to TRBJ1-1, with 7 bases that match TRBD1. From germline, CDR1 is WNHNN and CDR2 SYGVQD (reference sequence). The CDR3 is 13 amino acids. Unmatched junction bases numbered 6, after V lost 1 base and J lost 10 bases. This chain's CDR3 is CASSEYRQGLAFF. Here the CDR3 DNA reads TGCGCCAGCAGTGAGTACCGACAGGGACTAGCTTTCTTT.

The chain combines TRBV5-1 with TRBJ2-3; TRBD2 matches 11 bases. The V gene's germline CDR1 is SGHRS and CDR2 YFSETQ. The CDR3 has 19 residues. J lost 5 bases, V lost 4 bases, and 18 bases had no gene match. The DNA for the CDR3 is TGCGCCAGCAGCATTTGGACAGGAGATAGCGGGAGGGCTAGAGATACGCAGTATTTT. This translates into CASSIWTGDSGRARDTQYF.

The genes are TRBV10-3 and TRBJ2-1; D not resolved. Germline V CDR1 and CDR2: ENHRY, SYGVKD. The CDR3 runs 11 residues. Deletions cut 8 bases from V and 4 bases from J, with 6 bases between. Here the CDR3 reads CAIGPYNEQFF. CDR3 nucleotides: TGTGCCATCGGACCGTACAATGAGCAGTTCTTC.

The chain links TRBV6-5 to TRBJ2-7, with D tentatively TRBD1 (6 bases). Germline-derived CDR1 and CDR2 are MNHEY and SVGAGI. This CDR3 contains 14 residues. Trimming cost V 4 bases and J 2 bases, with 12 bases left between them. The CDR3 DNA follows: TGTGCCAGCAGTTCGTGGGACACCGCCTACGAGCAGTACTTC. Translation: CASSSWDTAYEQYF.

The V call is TRBV7-9, the J call TRBJ2-2, with a tentative D call TRBD1 (6 bases). Germline CDR1 SEHNR, CDR2 FQNEAQ (reference sequence). The V end was cut by 5 bases, the J end by 8 bases, with 9 bases between. The CDR3 is 12 amino acids. The CDR3 bases are TGTGCCAGCAGCCGGACAGCAGGGGAGCTGTTTTTT. This gives the protein CASSRTAGELFF.

Details on this clone: This sample includes further DNA sequences coding for the same CDR3. This chain connects TRBV6-5 to TRBJ1-1; D is possibly TRBD1 (5 bases). The V gene lost 6 bases and the J gene lost 2 bases, with 13 bases spanning the gap. The CDR3 consists of 14 residues. The germline V gene has CDR1 MNHEY and CDR2 SVGAGI. The CDR3 reads CASRTGTANTEAFF. CDR3 nucleotide sequence: TGTGCCAGCAGAACCGGGACGGCTAACACTGAAGCTTTCTTT.

The chain links TRBV18 to TRBJ2-7; perhaps D is TRBD1 or TRBD2 (5 bases each). The V end was cut by 6 bases, the J end by 5 bases, with 17 bases between. CDR3 length: 14 residues. Germline assignment: CDR1 KGHSH and CDR2 LQKENI. The CDR3 sequence: CASSPGAQVHEQYF. For the CDR3, the DNA is TGTGCCAGCTCCCCCGGGGCTCAGGTCCACGAGCAGTACTTC.

CDR3 residues: CASSTLLAGGLQFF. CDR3 bases: TGTGCCAGTAGTACGCTACTAGCGGGCGGTTTGCAGTTCTTC. This chain links TRBV19 with TRBJ2-1, with 9 bases matching TRBD2. Germline V lookup: CDR1 LNHDA, CDR2 SQIVND (reference sequence). The CDR3 loop spans 14 amino acids. Trimming removed 4 bases from V and 12 bases from J; junction bases left unmatched: 10.